There are a few counts of the clone carrying this T cell receptor beta chain. Its antigen is not known. TCR beta CDR3 region amplification was performed from RNA transcripts. With the HTBI primer set, the TCR CDR3 went through a first round of RT-PCR. From the multiplex PCR reads, TCRdb called clonotypes with MiXCR, one entry per CDR3 protein. Of around 340,000 distinct CDR3 sequences in the sample, around 18% were seen once. The data derive from a study of T cells in Graves' hyperthyroidism and ophthalmopathy. Study results and caveats: Blood samples included most of the expanded thyroid clonotypes exceeding 0.001.

The V end lost 1 base, the J end lost 0 bases, and 10 bases lay between the germline ends. The CDR3 is 15 amino acids. The germline V gene encodes CDR1 MGHRA and CDR2 YSYEKL. In the ophthalmopathy cohort, Clinical Activity Score was at least 3, NOSPECS grade at least 4, and duration under 3 months. Researchers barred patients who had uncontrolled infection, other autoimmune disease, pregnancy or lactation. 10 ml of fresh peripheral blood supplied the PBMCs. The source of this sequence is a woman aged 40 to 55 with Graves' ophthalmopathy. This sequence joins TRBV4-1 and TRBJ2-7, with D unclear. Material for sequencing was blood. CDR3 loop: CASSQGQSNSYEQYF. The DNA for the CDR3 is TGCGCCAGCAGCCAAGGTCAGAGCAACTCCTACGAGCAGTACTTC.